This TCR beta chain was profiled in a study of beta chain features in type 1 diabetes. Study-wide findings and caveats: When Type 1 diabetes patients were examined, their TCRB CDR3s proved moderately but significantly shorter in all four CD4+ subsets.

The study reverse transcribed the entire isolated RNA, so it sequenced expressed TCRB transcripts. Clones were sequenced by immunoSEQ multiplex PCR, and TCRdb holds only the in-frame ones, with some missing. In the table there are approximately 17,000 clones, roughly three quarters of which are singletons. Germline assignment: CDR1 SGHDN and CDR2 FVKESK. This CDR3 is 14 amino acids long. V lost 2 bases and J 8 bases, leaving 15 bases between the germline ends. About this clone itself: Its antigen is unidentified.

This sequence was found in a man between 25 and 39 years old with type 1 diabetes. The chain links TRBV14 to TRBJ1-2, with D perhaps matching TRBD1 (5 bases). The sequenced material came from stem cell memory CD4+ T cells from blood. The CDR3 bases are TGTGCCAGCAGCCAATCCTACTCAGGGCCCGGCTACACCTTC. This encodes CASSQSYSGPGYTF.